The present T cell receptor beta chain was sequenced within a study of blood T cell repertoires in COVID-19. This clone has a handful of counts. The germline V gene has CDR1 MNHEY and CDR2 SVGAGI. V lost 6 bases, J lost 6 bases, and 15 bases lay in between. The CDR3 consists of 13 residues. Assay used: immunoSEQ multiplex PCR; TCRdb lists only in-frame clones, some missing. The sample lists 75,000 to 95,000 clones, roughly nine tenths occurring once. The sequenced sample consisted of peripheral blood. The source of this sequence is a woman aged 60-75 years with COVID-19, enrolled during active disease. V usage is TRBV6-5 and J usage is TRBJ2-7; the D gene is possibly TRBD2 (6 bases). The CDR3 loop reads CASSPNGGREQYF. CDR3 sequence (DNA): TGTGCCAGCAGCCCCAACGGAGGGCGCGAGCAGTACTTC.